Presented here are 17 T cell receptor beta chains from one specimen sequenced in a study of T-cell reconstitution after alpha-beta-depleted transplantation in children. Preparation of the TCRbeta library used unique molecular identifiers. TCRdb processed the PCR reads anew with MiXCR; each CDR3 protein has one entry. This table has fewer than 550,000 distinct CDR3 sequences, around 10% appearing once. The material sequenced was PBMCs, mostly from graft donor cells, taken 180 days after TCRalphabeta/CD19-depleted stem cell transplant. The receptors originated from a female patient aged 2 to 10 who had a stem cell transplant for aplastic anemia, so the T cells may come from the graft donor.

V is TRBV7-2 and J is TRBJ2-1, with TRBD2 identical over 8 bases. The CDR3 is made up of 16 amino acids. CDR1 is SGHTA, CDR2 FQGNSA, per germline. V was pared by 2 bases and J by 6 bases, with 9 bases of the junction left unmatched. In DNA form, the CDR3 reads TGTGCCAGCAGCTTAACATCCCGGGGGGGCGGCAATGAGCAGTTCTTC. The encoded protein is CASSLTSRGGGNEQFF.

The gene calls are TRBV6-2 or TRBV6-3 and TRBJ1-1; D ambiguous. The CDR3 runs to 12 residues. The germline V gene has CDR1 MNHEY and CDR2 SVGEGT. With 5 bases removed from V and 4 bases from J, the gap between germline ends came to 8 bases. The CDR3 nucleotides are TGTGCCAGCAGTATGCTGAGCACTGAAGCTTTCTTT. Translation: CASSMLSTEAFF.

This clonotype has a handful of counts. The gene calls are TRBV27 and TRBJ2-3; a weak D match, TRBD2 (5 bases). V lost 3 bases and J 4 bases, leaving 17 bases between the germline ends. Germline V gene sequence: CDR1 MNHEY, CDR2 SMNVEV (reference sequence). This CDR3 has 16 amino acids. CDR3 loop: CASSLSVGVVADTQYF. CDR3 in DNA: TGTGCCAGCAGTTTGTCCGTGGGAGTAGTTGCAGATACGCAGTATTTT.

V is TRBV6-1 and J is TRBJ1-2; D remains ambiguous. The CDR3 is made up of 12 amino acids. Germline values: CDR1 MNHNS, CDR2 SASEGT. With 5 bases removed from V and 4 bases from J, the gap between germline ends came to 8 bases. The CDR3 protein is CASSMEPYGYTF. As DNA, the CDR3 is TGTGCCAGCAGTATGGAACCCTATGGCTACACCTTC.

V and J are TRBV12-3 or TRBV12-4 and TRBJ2-1, with D unclear. V lost 4 bases and J 2 bases, leaving 15 bases between the germline ends. This CDR3 is 16 amino acids long. In DNA form, the CDR3 reads TGTGCCAGCAGTTCACGACCAGACGGGCCCTACAATGAGCAGTTCTTC. The encoded protein is CASSSRPDGPYNEQFF.

There are a few counts of this clonotype. V and J are TRBV2 and TRBJ1-3, with a tentative D call TRBD1 (5 bases). CDR3 length equals 17 residues. V shed 3 bases and J shed 0 bases, with 15 bases lying between them. Germline V gene sequence: CDR1 SNHLY, CDR2 FYNNEI. CDR3 in amino acids: CASSEGRTLRSGNTIYF. The CDR3 nucleotides are TGTGCCAGCAGTGAGGGGCGGACCCTCCGCTCTGGAAACACCATATATTTT.

The sample holds a few counts of this clonotype. This chain links TRBV4-2 with TRBJ2-2; D is possibly TRBD2 (6 bases). CDR3 length equals 16 residues. The germline V and J ends were trimmed by 0 bases and 2 bases, with 10 bases remaining between them. Germline V gives CDR1 LGHNA, CDR2 YNFKEQ. DNA for the CDR3: TGTGCCAGCAGCCAAGATACCGGGAGCAACACCGGGGAGCTGTTTTTT. It specifies CASSQDTGSNTGELFF.

The gene calls are TRBV29-1 and TRBJ2-1, with 8 bases aligning to TRBD2. CDR3 length equals 15 residues. V lost 8 bases, J lost 0 bases, and 9 bases stayed unmatched. The V gene's germline CDR1 is SQVTM and CDR2 ANQGSEA. The CDR3 DNA reads as TGCAGCCTGGGCCTAGCGGGCTTCTCCTACAATGAGCAGTTCTTC. Its translation is CSLGLAGFSYNEQFF.

This clonotype was seen at least ten times. This chain uses TRBV15 with TRBJ2-1; unclear D gene. CDR3 size: 13 residues. V was shortened by 1 base and J by 1 base, with 2 bases between the two germline ends. The germline V gene has CDR1 LNHNV and CDR2 YYDKDF (reference sequence). The CDR3 sequence: CATSRVSYNEQFF. CDR3 DNA sequence: TGTGCCACCAGCAGAGTTTCCTACAATGAGCAGTTCTTC.

V and J are TRBV19 and TRBJ2-4; TRBD1 matches 9 bases. Germline CDR1 and CDR2: LNHDA and SQIVND (reference sequence). The CDR3 spans 16 residues. Trimming took 3 bases from V and 2 from J; bases not matched to a gene: 5. The CDR3 region is CASSMSGQGPKNIQYF. The CDR3 DNA reads as TGTGCCAGTAGTATGTCCGGACAGGGGCCCAAAAACATTCAGTACTTC.

This clonotype was detected a few times. Here the CDR3 reads CASSPGTTPHEQYF. The CDR3 DNA is TGTGCCAGCAGTCCCGGGACTACCCCTCACGAGCAGTACTTC. The genes are TRBV27 and TRBJ2-7; 7 bases line up with TRBD2. CDR1 MNHEY and CDR2 SMNVEV come from the germline V gene (reference sequence). This CDR3 has 14 residues. Unmatched junction bases numbered 9, after V lost 5 bases and J lost 5 bases.

The chain recombines TRBV28 with TRBJ1-1; TRBD1 might be the D (5 bases). Germline V gene sequence: CDR1 MDHEN, CDR2 SYDVKM. There are 13 residues in the CDR3. The V and J ends lost 6 bases and 2 bases respectively, with 10 bases between them. The CDR3 DNA reads TGTGCCAGCAGAGGGACGGCAAACACTGAAGCTTTCTTT. Its translation is CASRGTANTEAFF.

This sequence joins TRBV20-1 and TRBJ2-1; the match to TRBD2 covers 10 bases. Germline values: CDR1 DFQATT, CDR2 SNEGSKA (reference sequence). After removal of 0 bases from V and 3 bases from J, the junction contained 5 bases not matched to a gene. The length of the CDR3 is 16 residues. The CDR3, as DNA: TGCAGTGCTAGAGATCCGGCTAGCGGGAGCTACAATGAGCAGTTCTTC. The encoded protein is CSARDPASGSYNEQFF.

This sequence joins TRBV29-1 and TRBJ2-5, with TRBD1 identical over 7 bases. Germline loops: CDR1 SQVTM, CDR2 ANQGSEA. This CDR3 region has 13 residues. The trim removed 6 bases at V and 4 bases at J, leaving 8 bases unmatched. The CDR3 loop is CSVDLGQVETQYF. CDR3 DNA: TGCAGCGTAGACCTTGGACAGGTAGAGACCCAGTACTTC.

The table lists this clonotype with a few counts. V is TRBV18 and J is TRBJ2-2; either TRBD1 or TRBD2 may fit D (6 bases each). This CDR3 has 16 residues. V was cut by 3 bases and J by 2 bases, with 13 bases left in between. Germline loops: CDR1 KGHSH, CDR2 LQKENI. The CDR3: CASSPLGGTNTGELFF. The CDR3 coding sequence is TGTGCCAGCTCACCCCTAGGGGGGACTAACACCGGGGAGCTGTTTTTT.

This clonotype occurred a few times. The chain uses TRBV29-1 and TRBJ1-2; the D gene is possibly TRBD1 (5 bases). CDR3 length: 16 residues. CDR1 and CDR2 from the germline V gene are SQVTM and ANQGSEA. Trimming cost V 7 bases and J 1 base, with 22 bases left between them. The CDR3: CSDLNRNGHLNYGYTF. In DNA, the CDR3 is TGCAGCGACCTAAACCGAAACGGACATCTTAACTATGGCTACACCTTC.

This clonotype was seen a few times. The DNA of the CDR3 is TGTGCCAGCAGCGTAGTCGGGACGGAGCCCTACGAGCAGTACTTC. Translating gives CASSVVGTEPYEQYF. The rearrangement joins TRBV9 to TRBJ2-7; D could derive from TRBD1 or TRBD2 (5 bases each). V shed 0 bases and J shed 2 bases, with 12 bases lying between them. CDR1 is SGDLS, CDR2 YYNGEE, per germline. The CDR3 has 15 residues.